The sequence of this T cell receptor beta chain was determined in a study of cytomegalovirus exposure and HLA in healthy donors. Findings of the study overall: Reports indicated that the classifier achieved high specificity and sensitivity in diagnosing cytomegalovirus status. Analysis performed later found more than 15,000 TCR beta sequences associated with HLA alleles at 0.05 false discovery rate.

Germline assignment: CDR1 WNHNN and CDR2 SYGVQD (reference sequence). Trimming removed 8 bases from V and 0 bases from J, with 8 bases in between. The CDR3 is made up of 12 amino acids. The PCR used 60 Vbeta and 13 Jbeta primers. The assay was immunoSEQ multiplex PCR, and TCRdb's table has in-frame clones only and misses some. The sample holds 130,000 or so clones, 74% seen once. Worth noting for this clone: The antigen is not known. Other DNA sequences in this sample translate to the same CDR3.

Each donor was healthy, and each was a bone marrow donor. The genes are TRBV10-1 and TRBJ2-7; no definite D call. The clonotype originates from a man aged 40-49 years in good health and CMV-seropositive. Sequencing was done on a sample of PBMCs. CDR3: CASGPGSYEQYF. The CDR3 bases are TGCGCCAGCGGTCCAGGCTCCTACGAGCAGTACTTC.